These 28 T cell receptor beta chains came from one sample sequenced in a study of radiotherapy plus CTLA-4 blockade in lung cancer. Assay: immunoSEQ multiplex PCR; the TCRdb copy retains only in-frame clones and omits some. The sample comprises around 110,000 clones, about 85% of which are singletons, and less than 2.5% rests with the top ten. Sequences were derived from peripheral blood, sampled from a patient treated with radiotherapy plus ipilimumab. The receptors derive from a human donor with non-small cell lung cancer that progressed on radiotherapy plus ipilimumab. Some clones in this sample may be carry-over from other donors' samples.

V and J are TRBV5-4 and TRBJ2-7; 8 nucleotides align to TRBD1. J gave up 3 bases and V 4 bases, and 6 bases lay outside the gene matches. CDR3 size: 14 residues. In germline, CDR1 is SGHNT, CDR2 YYREEE (reference sequence). DNA for the CDR3: TGTGCCAGCAGCCCACGGACAGGGAACTACGAGCAGTACTTC. Protein sequence: CASSPRTGNYEQYF.

The rearrangement links TRBV11-3 to TRBJ1-1; 9 bases fit TRBD1. Germline CDR1 SGHNT, CDR2 YENEEA. The CDR3 spans 16 residues. J was trimmed by 5 bases and V by 1 base; bases with no gene match: 8. CDR3 DNA sequence: TGTGCCAGCAGCTTAGTTACAGGGGGCAGACAAACTGAAGCTTTCTTT. Protein product: CASSLVTGGRQTEAFF.

CDR3 sequence: CASSINRGREKLFF. DNA of the CDR3: TGTGCCAGTAGTATTAACAGGGGGCGAGAAAAACTGTTTTTT. The chain joins TRBV19 to TRBJ1-4, with 9 bases lining up with TRBD1. The CDR3 length is 14 residues. Germline-derived CDR1 and CDR2 are LNHDA and SQIVND (reference sequence). With 3 bases clipped from V and 8 bases from J, the junction kept 4 bases outside the gene matches.

J is TRBJ2-7 and V is TRBV5-1; D might be TRBD2 (6 bases). CDR3 length: 12 amino acids. V gave up 0 bases and J gave up 5 bases, with 6 bases separating them. Looked up from germline, CDR1 is SGHRS and CDR2 is YFSETQ. CDR3 DNA sequence: TGCGCCAGCAGCTTGGCGGGGGACGAGCAGTACTTC. It codes for CASSLAGDEQYF. The full variable domain, in which reference TRBV5-1 and TRBJ2-7 provide the parts outside the CDR3, is KAGVTQTPRYLIKTRGQQVTLSCSPISGHRSVSWYQQTPGQGLQFLFEYFSETQRNKGNFPGRFSGRQFSNSRSEMNVSTLELGDSALYLCASSLAGDEQYFGPGTRLTVT.

This clone occurred a few times. The chain employs TRBV7-3 and TRBJ2-3; 8 positions agree with TRBD2. The junction had 5 bases not matched to a gene; V was cut back by 5 bases and J by 1 base. CDR3 length: 15 amino acids. The germline V gene encodes CDR1 SGHTA and CDR2 FQGTGA. The CDR3 region is CASSLAGGRTDTQYF. In nucleotides, the CDR3 is TGTGCCAGCAGCCTCGCGGGGGGTCGCACAGATACGCAGTATTTT.

The CDR3 region is CASSLVLGGVTEAFF. CDR3 coding DNA: TGCGCCAGCAGCTTGGTGCTGGGGGGAGTCACTGAAGCTTTCTTT. V gene TRBV5-1 combines with J gene TRBJ1-1; D perhaps matches TRBD1 (5 bases). This CDR3 has 15 residues. Germline CDR1 reads SGHRS; CDR2 reads YFSETQ. Deletions cut 0 bases from V and 4 bases from J, with 13 bases between.

This clone was detected only a few times. The CDR3 sequence is CASSPLGGQGYEQYF. The CDR3 DNA reads TGTGCCAGCTCACCACTAGGGGGACAGGGCTACGAGCAGTACTTC. The chain joins TRBV18 to TRBJ2-7; TRBD1 matches at 9 bases. Germline CDR1 is KGHSH and CDR2 is LQKENI. V shed 1 base and J 3 bases; nucleotides not matched to a gene: 4. This CDR3 has 15 residues.

The J gene is TRBJ2-5, the V gene TRBV5-1; D unclear. The germline V gene has CDR1 SGHRS and CDR2 YFSETQ. Trimming took 1 base from V and 6 from J, leaving 16 bases between them. The CDR3 is made up of 15 amino acids. The CDR3 reads CASSLPQYQDQTQYF. In DNA, the CDR3 is TGCGCCAGCAGCTTGCCCCAGTACCAAGATCAGACCCAGTACTTC.

A note on this clone: A read error may produce the germline difference seen at one junction end. This chain uses TRBV18 with TRBJ1-1; TRBD1 matches 8 bases. This CDR3 contains 16 residues. The germline gives CDR1 KGHSH, CDR2 LQKENI. The CDR3 loop is CASSPPDRASFREAFF. CDR3 sequence (DNA): TGTGCCAGCTCCCCACCGGACAGGGCAAGTTTTCGTGAAGCTTTCTTT.

This chain connects TRBV27 to TRBJ1-1, with D perhaps matching TRBD1 (5 bases). Per germline, CDR1 MNHEY and CDR2 SMNVEV (reference sequence). V was clipped by 3 bases and J by 4 bases, with 12 bases between them. This CDR3 comprises 14 residues. CDR3 sequence: CASSFGAGLTEAFF. The CDR3 DNA reads as TGTGCCAGCAGTTTTGGGGCAGGGCTCACTGAAGCTTTCTTT.

The rearrangement uses TRBV6-1 and TRBJ2-7; 7 bases map to TRBD1. The CDR3 extends over 15 amino acids. V shed 2 bases, J shed 0 bases, and the junction held 4 bases outside the gene matches. Germline V CDR1 and CDR2: MNHNS, SASEGT. CDR3 sequence: CASSEPGTDSYEQYF. The CDR3 DNA is TGTGCCAGCAGTGAACCCGGGACAGACTCCTACGAGCAGTACTTC.

V usage is TRBV5-1 and J usage is TRBJ2-3; no clear D gene. Germline assignment: CDR1 SGHRS and CDR2 YFSETQ. The CDR3 spans 13 residues. Trimming removed 7 bases from V and 0 bases from J, with 9 bases in between. The CDR3 loop is CASAPSSTDTQYF. For the CDR3, the DNA is TGCGCCAGCGCCCCTTCTAGCACAGATACGCAGTATTTT. Drawing the rest from reference TRBV5-1 and TRBJ2-3, the complete variable domain is KAGVTQTPRYLIKTRGQQVTLSCSPISGHRSVSWYQQTPGQGLQFLFEYFSETQRNKGNFPGRFSGRQFSNSRSEMNVSTLELGDSALYLCASAPSSTDTQYFGPGTRLTVL.

J is TRBJ2-5 and V is TRBV6-9; 8 bases map to TRBD2. The J segment lost 2 bases and the V segment lost 2 bases, leaving 4 bases of the junction unmatched. In germline, CDR1 is MNHGY, CDR2 SVAAGI. The CDR3 has 15 residues. This CDR3 is CASSYLTSGQETQYF. CDR3 bases: TGTGCCAGCAGTTATCTTACTAGCGGTCAAGAGACCCAGTACTTC.

The chain is built from TRBV7-2 and TRBJ2-3; the D is unclear. Germline V CDR1 and CDR2: SGHTA, FQGNSA. V was trimmed by 2 bases and J by 4 bases, leaving 10 bases between them. The CDR3 runs 14 residues. This CDR3 is CASSLFARSDTQYF. Written as DNA, the CDR3 is TGTGCCAGCAGCTTATTTGCCAGATCAGATACGCAGTATTTT.

V gene TRBV5-1 combines with J gene TRBJ2-3; TRBD2 aligns across 8 bases. Germline CDR1 and CDR2: SGHRS and YFSETQ. CDR3 size: 17 residues. V gave up 0 bases and J gave up 0 bases; unmatched junction bases: 6. The CDR3 DNA sequence: TGCGCCAGCAGCTTGGTTCGAGCGGGGGAGAGCACAGATACGCAGTATTTT. Translating gives CASSLVRAGESTDTQYF.

This sequence joins TRBV5-1 and TRBJ2-1; the match to TRBD2 covers 7 bases. Germline values: CDR1 SGHRS, CDR2 YFSETQ. J gave up 4 bases and V 0 bases, and 7 bases lay outside the gene matches. The CDR3 is made up of 16 amino acids. Here the CDR3 reads CASSLAQGGFYNEQFF. In DNA form, the CDR3 reads TGCGCCAGCAGCTTGGCCCAGGGAGGGTTTTACAATGAGCAGTTCTTC.

This clone was seen once. The gene calls are TRBV19 and TRBJ1-1; TRBD1 might be the D (5 bases). The length of the CDR3 is 15 residues. The V and J ends lost 5 bases and 4 bases respectively, with 17 bases between them. Germline CDR1 is LNHDA and CDR2 is SQIVND (reference sequence). In DNA, the CDR3 is TGTGCCAGTAGTCTTTCGGGGACCGGTGGCACTGAAGCTTTCTTT. This encodes CASSLSGTGGTEAFF.

The chain links TRBV28 to TRBJ2-5; unclear D gene. There are 12 residues in the CDR3. Germline V gives CDR1 MDHEN, CDR2 SYDVKM. Trimming removed 6 bases from V and 4 bases from J, with 9 bases in between. Written as DNA, the CDR3 is TGTGCCAGCAGCTCCGACCGAGAGACCCAGTACTTC. Protein: CASSSDRETQYF.

About this clone itself: At one of its ends the junction is not consistent with the germline gene, which may arise from a read error. The rearrangement joins TRBV5-1 to TRBJ2-1; D possibly corresponds to TRBD1 (6 bases). The germline V gene has CDR1 SGHRS and CDR2 YFSETQ. The length of the CDR3 is 13 residues. The CDR3 protein is CANSLQGYNEQFF. DNA for the CDR3: TGCGCCAACAGCTTACAGGGATACAATGAGCAGTTCTTC.

The chain recombines TRBV4-1 with TRBJ2-5; D gene uncertain. Trimming took off 4 bases at V and 0 bases at J, with 12 bases between the two ends. The length of the CDR3 is 15 residues. Germline CDR1 is MGHRA and CDR2 is YSYEKL. The CDR3 protein is CASSRWGLDQETQYF. The CDR3 DNA is TGCGCCAGCAGCCGCTGGGGTTTGGACCAAGAGACCCAGTACTTC.

The chain is built from TRBV2 and TRBJ1-2; TRBD1 agrees at 7 bases. The J segment lost 6 bases and the V segment lost 8 bases, leaving 15 bases of the junction unmatched. The length of the CDR3 is 15 residues. The germline gives CDR1 SNHLY, CDR2 FYNNEI. The CDR3 reads CASGGIDRALNGYTF. The CDR3 DNA is TGTGCCAGCGGGGGAATTGACAGGGCCCTAAATGGCTACACCTTC.

The chain recombines TRBV5-1 with TRBJ2-3, with 8 bases aligning to TRBD1. Germline V gene lookup returns CDR1 SGHRS and CDR2 YFSETQ. The CDR3 is 15 amino acids. The ends lost 2 bases at V and 1 base at J; junction bases unmatched: 3. CDR3 DNA sequence: TGCGCCAGCAGCTTAGACAGGGGCGGCACAGATACGCAGTATTTT. Residues: CASSLDRGGTDTQYF.

The rearrangement links TRBV7-9 to TRBJ2-7, with D perhaps matching TRBD1 (6 bases). The CDR3 covers 14 residues. The germline gives CDR1 SEHNR, CDR2 FQNEAQ (reference sequence). Deletions cut 9 bases from V and 4 bases from J, with 19 bases between. The CDR3 reads CASTDSRKTYEQYF. CDR3 coding DNA: TGTGCCAGTACGGACAGCCGGAAAACTTACGAGCAGTACTTC.

Concerning this clone itself: At one of its ends the junction is not consistent with the germline gene, which may arise from a read error. This rearrangement joins TRBV7-7 to TRBJ1-5; TRBD1 agrees at 7 bases. This CDR3 spans 17 amino acids. In germline, CDR1 is SSHAT, CDR2 FNYEAQ (reference sequence). The CDR3 loop is CASSSGQILRGNQPQHF. The CDR3 DNA reads as TGTGCTAGCAGCTCGGGACAGATACTCCGTGGCAATCAGCCCCAGCATTTT.

This clone was detected only once. The chain has TRBV20-1 and TRBJ2-5; D is unclear. V gave up 6 bases and J gave up 5 bases, with 10 bases separating them. This CDR3 is built from 11 residues. Germline loops: CDR1 DFQATT, CDR2 SNEGSKA (reference sequence). The CDR3 sequence is CSAGPRETQYF. DNA of the CDR3: TGCAGTGCGGGCCCCCGGGAGACCCAGTACTTC.

This clone came up once. V usage is TRBV7-6 and J usage is TRBJ1-6; the D gene is possibly TRBD1 (5 bases). This CDR3 contains 15 residues. V shed 5 bases and J shed 8 bases, with 16 bases lying between them. Germline-derived CDR1 and CDR2 are SGHVS and FNYEAQ. CDR3 coding DNA: TGTGCCAGCAGCCCCCTGACAGTTACAGATTCACCCCTCCACTTT. Amino acid sequence: CASSPLTVTDSPLHF. The full variable domain, in which reference TRBV7-6 and TRBJ1-6 provide the parts outside the CDR3, is GAGVSQSPRYKVTKRGQDVALRCDPISGHVSLYWYRQALGQGPEFLTYFNYEAQQDKSGLPNDRFSAERPEGSISTLTIQRTEQRDSAMYRCASSPLTVTDSPLHFGNGTRLTVT.

The rearrangement links TRBV29-1 to TRBJ1-1; D might be TRBD1 (6 bases). The V gene's germline CDR1 is SQVTM and CDR2 ANQGSEA. V was cut by 2 bases and J by 3 bases, with 13 bases left in between. The CDR3 totals 14 residues. The CDR3: CSVEPRGADTEAFF. The CDR3 DNA sequence: TGCAGCGTTGAACCCCGGGGGGCTGACACTGAAGCTTTCTTT. Using reference TRBV29-1 and TRBJ1-1 for the parts outside the CDR3, the full variable domain is SAVISQKPSRDICQRGTSLTIQCQVDSQVTMMFWYRQQPGQSLTLIATANQGSEATYESGFVIDKFPISRPNLTFSTLTVSNMSPEDSSIYLCSVEPRGADTEAFFGQGTRLTVV.

The gene calls are TRBV7-3 and TRBJ1-1; 8 positions agree with TRBD1. V was clipped by 5 bases and J by 2 bases; unmatched bases: 7. The CDR3 has 15 amino acids. Per the germline V gene, CDR1 is SGHTA and CDR2 is FQGTGA. The CDR3 here is CASSPGTGSNTEAFF. The CDR3 region has the DNA TGTGCCAGCAGCCCCGGGACAGGTTCAAACACTGAAGCTTTCTTT.